These T cell receptor beta chains were read from a single sample in a study of OX40 agonist ivuxolimab in advanced cancers. The assay was immunoSEQ multiplex PCR, and TCRdb's table has in-frame clones only and misses some. Here the sample spans 60,000 to 90,000 clones, around 80% being singletons. This material consisted of CD4+ or CD8+ T cells sorted from blood, taken in a trial of the OX40 agonist ivuxolimab. The receptors derive from an adult with an advanced solid tumor such as melanoma, head and neck, liver or kidney cancer. The CDR3 runs from the conserved cysteine through the conserved F or W. D genes are given only for firm matches. Only some rows state a clone size, as once, few, many or a class for expanded clones.

J gene: TRBJ1-4
V gene: TRBV10-3
D gene: NA
clone size: NA
CDR3 DNA: TGTGCCATCAGTGTAAATCCTATCGCAACTAATGAAAAACTGTTTTTT
CDR3 protein: CAISVNPIATNEKLFF

J gene: TRBJ1-6
V gene: TRBV7-9
D gene: NA
clone size: NA
CDR3 DNA: TGTGCCAGCAGCTTATTTGATGGTAACTCACCCCTCCACTTT
CDR3 protein: CASSLFDGNSPLHF

J gene: TRBJ2-1
V gene: TRBV2
D gene: TRBD2
clone size: NA
CDR3 DNA: TGTGCCAGTCTTCTAGCGGGGGGGGCCAATGAGCAGTTCTTC
CDR3 protein: CASLLAGGANEQFF

J gene: TRBJ2-7
V gene: TRBV6-5
D gene: NA
clone size: NA
CDR3 DNA: TGTGCCAGCAGCCGCTCCCGGGATTGGGGCTACGAGCAGTACTTC
CDR3 protein: CASSRSRDWGYEQYF

J gene: TRBJ1-2
V gene: TRBV10-3
D gene: TRBD1
clone size: NA
CDR3 DNA: TGTGCCATCAGTACAGGGGGCAGCTATGGCTACACCTTC
CDR3 protein: CAISTGGSYGYTF

J gene: TRBJ2-3
V gene: TRBV5-4
D gene: TRBD1
clone size: NA
CDR3 DNA: TGTGCCAGCAGCTTACAGGGGGCCACAGATACGCAGTATTTT
CDR3 protein: CASSLQGATDTQYF

J gene: TRBJ1-1
V gene: TRBV7-2
D gene: TRBD1
clone size: medium-sized
CDR3 DNA: TGTGCCAGCAGTCTCATGGGGACAGGGGGAAACACTGAAGCTTTCTTT
CDR3 protein: CASSLMGTGGNTEAFF

J gene: TRBJ1-1
V gene: TRBV6-6
D gene: NA
clone size: NA
CDR3 DNA: TGTGCCAGCAGAGACGACACTGGCACCACTGAAGCTTTCTTT
CDR3 protein: CASRDDTGTTEAFF

J gene: TRBJ2-5
V gene: TRBV30
D gene: TRBD2
clone size: NA
CDR3 DNA: TGTGCCTGGAACCAGCCAGCGGGGGGAGAGACCCAGTACTTC
CDR3 protein: CAWNQPAGGETQYF

J gene: TRBJ2-7
V gene: TRBV7-6
D gene: NA
clone size: NA
CDR3 DNA: TGTGCCAGCAGCAGGGTCGGGGAGCTTGGCGAGCAGTACTTC
CDR3 protein: CASSRVGELGEQYF

J gene: TRBJ1-1
V gene: TRBV30
D gene: NA
clone size: NA
CDR3 DNA: TGTGCCTGGAGTGTAATAGAAGGGGCCGCTGAAGCTTTCTTT
CDR3 protein: CAWSVIEGAAEAFF

J gene: TRBJ1-1
V gene: TRBV10-2
D gene: NA
clone size: NA
CDR3 DNA: TGCGCCAGCAGTTTAGATGGCATGAACACTGAAGCTTTCTTT
CDR3 protein: CASSLDGMNTEAFF

J gene: TRBJ1-2
V gene: TRBV4-2
D gene: NA
clone size: NA
CDR3 DNA: TGTGCCAGCAGCCAAGTGGGGGGGCCAAACTATGGCTACACCTTC
CDR3 protein: CASSQVGGPNYGYTF

J gene: TRBJ2-2
V gene: TRBV2
D gene: TRBD1
clone size: NA
CDR3 DNA: TGTGCCAGCAGCCGACAGGGCTCGAACACCGGGGAGCTGTTTTTT
CDR3 protein: CASSRQGSNTGELFF

J gene: TRBJ2-7
V gene: TRBV27
D gene: NA
clone size: NA
CDR3 DNA: TGTGCCAGCAGTTTTTTCTTGGGGTTGGACGAGCAGTACTTC
CDR3 protein: CASSFFLGLDEQYF

J gene: TRBJ1-2
V gene: TRBV9
D gene: NA
clone size: NA
CDR3 DNA: TGTGCCAGCAGCTCCACCGGAGGGCTTGGATATGGCTACACCTTC
CDR3 protein: CASSSTGGLGYGYTF

J gene: TRBJ2-1
V gene: TRBV9
D gene: TRBD2
clone size: many
CDR3 DNA: TGTGCCAGCAGCCCCCCGGCTAGCGGGAAATCCCATGAGCAGTTCTTC
CDR3 protein: CASSPPASGKSHEQFF

J gene: TRBJ2-1
V gene: TRBV11-1
D gene: NA
clone size: NA
CDR3 DNA: TGTGCCAGCAGCCTCAGAAGGAGCTCCTACAATGAGCAGTTCTTC
CDR3 protein: CASSLRRSSYNEQFF

J gene: TRBJ2-7
V gene: TRBV9
D gene: NA
clone size: NA
CDR3 DNA: TGTGCCAGCAGCCCGAGCGGAGGGCAATCTTACGAGCAGTACTTC
CDR3 protein: CASSPSGGQSYEQYF

J gene: TRBJ1-2
V gene: TRBV2
D gene: NA
clone size: few
CDR3 DNA: TGTGCCAGCAGATCGGACTCTCTTGGCTACACCTTC
CDR3 protein: CASRSDSLGYTF

J gene: TRBJ2-7
V gene: TRBV6-5
D gene: TRBD1
clone size: NA
CDR3 DNA: TGTGCCAGCAGTACCCGGGACAGGGGCCCCCCTGAGCAGTACTTC
CDR3 protein: CASSTRDRGPPEQYF

J gene: TRBJ2-1
V gene: TRBV11-2
D gene: NA
clone size: NA
CDR3 DNA: TGTGCCAGCAGCGTAACTAGGAACAATGAGCAGTTCTTC
CDR3 protein: CASSVTRNNEQFF

J gene: TRBJ1-2
V gene: TRBV5-1
D gene: TRBD1
clone size: NA
CDR3 DNA: TGCGCCAGCAGCTTTGGACAGGGGACTGGGAACTATGGCTACACCTTC
CDR3 protein: CASSFGQGTGNYGYTF

J gene: TRBJ2-1
V gene: TRBV19
D gene: TRBD1
clone size: NA
CDR3 DNA: TGTGCCAGTAAGACAGGGGGCGCCGGCGGTGAGCAGTTCTTC
CDR3 protein: CASKTGGAGGEQFF

J gene: TRBJ2-1
V gene: TRBV6-5
D gene: NA
clone size: NA
CDR3 DNA: TGTGCCAGCAGTTACTCCGGAATCAATGAGCAGTTCTTC
CDR3 protein: CASSYSGINEQFF

J gene: TRBJ1-2
V gene: TRBV27
D gene: NA
clone size: few
CDR3 DNA: TGTGCCAGCAGTCCCCTCGGCGGGCGAGGCTATGGCTACACCTTC
CDR3 protein: CASSPLGGRGYGYTF

J gene: TRBJ2-1
V gene: TRBV7-2
D gene: TRBD2
clone size: NA
CDR3 DNA: TGTGCCAGCAGCTCGACTAGCGGGAGGTGGGGCAATGAGCAGTTCTTC
CDR3 protein: CASSSTSGRWGNEQFF

J gene: TRBJ1-4
V gene: TRBV4-1
D gene: TRBD1
clone size: NA
CDR3 DNA: TGCGCCAGCAGCCAAAGGAGACAGGGCCGAGGCGAAAAACTGTTTTTT
CDR3 protein: CASSQRRQGRGEKLFF

J gene: TRBJ1-1
V gene: TRBV30
D gene: NA
clone size: NA
CDR3 DNA: TGTGCCTGGAGTGTCGGCCCGAACACTGAAGCTTTCTTT
CDR3 protein: CAWSVGPNTEAFF

J gene: TRBJ2-7
V gene: TRBV4-2
D gene: TRBD2
clone size: NA
CDR3 DNA: TGTGCCAGCAGCCAAGAAACTAGCGGGGGCCTAACCTCCTACGAGCAGTACTTC
CDR3 protein: CASSQETSGGLTSYEQYF

J gene: TRBJ1-5
V gene: TRBV11-2
D gene: NA
clone size: NA
CDR3 DNA: TGTGCCAGCAGCTTCCGTCTTGCCTGGCAGCCCCAGCATTTT
CDR3 protein: CASSFRLAWQPQHF

J gene: TRBJ2-3
V gene: TRBV6-4
D gene: TRBD1
clone size: NA
CDR3 DNA: TGTGCCAGCAGTGACGACAGGGTACCAGATACGCAGTATTTT
CDR3 protein: CASSDDRVPDTQYF

J gene: TRBJ2-1
V gene: TRBV7-8
D gene: NA
clone size: few
CDR3 DNA: TGTGCCAGCAGCTTAAATGGCGGGACACAACCAGGGAATGAGCAGTTCTTC
CDR3 protein: CASSLNGGTQPGNEQFF

J gene: TRBJ1-1
V gene: TRBV5-6
D gene: NA
clone size: few
CDR3 DNA: TGTGCCAGCAGCTTGGTTGGAGGCGCTGAGGACACTGAAGCTTTCTTT
CDR3 protein: CASSLVGGAEDTEAFF

J gene: TRBJ1-2
V gene: TRBV29-1
D gene: NA
clone size: NA
CDR3 DNA: TGCAGCGTTATGGGGGAGATAGGGATTAATGACTATGGCTACACCTTC
CDR3 protein: CSVMGEIGINDYGYTF

J gene: TRBJ2-3
V gene: TRBV19
D gene: NA
clone size: NA
CDR3 DNA: TGTGCCAGTAGTTTGCAAGGACAGAGCGGACGGGATACGCAGTATTTT
CDR3 protein: CASSLQGQSGRDTQYF

J gene: TRBJ2-1
V gene: TRBV27
D gene: NA
clone size: NA
CDR3 DNA: TGTGCCAGCAGTTTGACGGCAGGGGAGCAGTTCTTC
CDR3 protein: CASSLTAGEQFF

J gene: TRBJ1-1
V gene: TRBV6-5
D gene: NA
clone size: NA
CDR3 DNA: TGTGCCAGCAGTTACCTTGGGAACACTGAAGCTTTCTTT
CDR3 protein: CASSYLGNTEAFF

J gene: TRBJ2-7
V gene: TRBV5-4
D gene: NA
clone size: few
CDR3 DNA: TGTGCCAGCAGCGTCTCCGGGACGGACGCCGACGAGCAGTACTTC
CDR3 protein: CASSVSGTDADEQYF

J gene: TRBJ2-5
V gene: TRBV27
D gene: TRBD2
clone size: NA
CDR3 DNA: TGTGCCAGCATAAACCTAGCGGGGGGTAGGGAGACCCAGTACTTC
CDR3 protein: CASINLAGGRETQYF

J gene: TRBJ1-5
V gene: TRBV14
D gene: TRBD1
clone size: NA
CDR3 DNA: TGTGCCAGCACCCACAGGGGGGGAGGCAATCAGCCCCAGCATTTT
CDR3 protein: CASTHRGGGNQPQHF

J gene: TRBJ2-7
V gene: TRBV9
D gene: NA
clone size: NA
CDR3 DNA: TGTGCCAGCAGCGTAGCTTTTGGGACTGCTTCCTACGAGCAGTACTTC
CDR3 protein: CASSVAFGTASYEQYF

J gene: TRBJ2-1
V gene: TRBV29-1
D gene: NA
clone size: once
CDR3 DNA: TGCAGCAAAGGGACAGTGGGCGGGAGCCAATACAATGAGCAGTTCTTC
CDR3 protein: CSKGTVGGSQYNEQFF

J gene: TRBJ2-5
V gene: TRBV16
D gene: NA
clone size: few
CDR3 DNA: TGTGCCAGCAGCCGACAAGAGACCCAGTACTTC
CDR3 protein: CASSRQETQYF

J gene: TRBJ2-7
V gene: TRBV7-9
D gene: TRBD2
clone size: NA
CDR3 DNA: TGTGCCAGCAGCGCGAGCGGGGCAAGCTCCTACGAGCAGTACTTC
CDR3 protein: CASSASGASSYEQYF

J gene: TRBJ1-4
V gene: TRBV18
D gene: NA
clone size: NA
CDR3 DNA: TGTGCCAGCTTAGAAACAACTAATGAAAAACTGTTTTTT
CDR3 protein: CASLETTNEKLFF

J gene: TRBJ2-7
V gene: TRBV7-2
D gene: NA
clone size: NA
CDR3 DNA: TGTGCCAGCAGCCTACTAGTCCTCTCCTACGAGCAGTACTTC
CDR3 protein: CASSLLVLSYEQYF

J gene: TRBJ2-7
V gene: TRBV19
D gene: TRBD2
clone size: NA
CDR3 DNA: TGTGCCAGTAGTGTCAGTGGGACTACCTCCTACGAGCAGTACTTC
CDR3 protein: CASSVSGTTSYEQYF

J gene: TRBJ2-3
V gene: TRBV19
D gene: NA
clone size: few
CDR3 DNA: TGTGCCAGTACCCGGGGGCAGGCCACAGATACGCAGTATTTT
CDR3 protein: CASTRGQATDTQYF

J gene: TRBJ2-2
V gene: TRBV7-9
D gene: TRBD1
clone size: once
CDR3 DNA: TGTGCCAGCAGCTTAGAGACAGGGGGCGTCGGGGAGCTGTTTTTT
CDR3 protein: CASSLETGGVGELFF

J gene: TRBJ1-1
V gene: TRBV5-6
D gene: NA
clone size: NA
CDR3 DNA: TGTGCCAGCAGCATAGGGTCAGAAGAAGCTTTCTTT
CDR3 protein: CASSIGSEEAFF

J gene: TRBJ1-1
V gene: TRBV25-1
D gene: NA
clone size: NA
CDR3 DNA: TGTGCCAGCAGTGTTCCCGGGACTCCTGAAGCTTTCTTT
CDR3 protein: CASSVPGTPEAFF

J gene: TRBJ1-2
V gene: TRBV4-2
D gene: TRBD1
clone size: NA
CDR3 DNA: TGTGCCAGCAGCCAAGAGGACAGGAACTATGGCTACACCTTC
CDR3 protein: CASSQEDRNYGYTF

J gene: TRBJ2-5
V gene: TRBV19
D gene: NA
clone size: NA
CDR3 DNA: TGTGCCAGTAGTATAGGGACGTTGGCAGGGCAGACCCAGTACTTC
CDR3 protein: CASSIGTLAGQTQYF

J gene: TRBJ2-6
V gene: TRBV19
D gene: TRBD1
clone size: NA
CDR3 DNA: TGTGCCAGTAGTTCACGAACAGGGGGCTCTGGGGCCAACGTCCTGACTTTC
CDR3 protein: CASSSRTGGSGANVLTF

J gene: TRBJ1-5
V gene: TRBV19
D gene: NA
clone size: NA
CDR3 DNA: TGTGCCAGTAGTTTCTTGACCGGGGGTCTCAGGGAATATAGCAATCAGCCCCAGCATTTT
CDR3 protein: CASSFLTGGLREYSNQPQHF

J gene: TRBJ2-1
V gene: TRBV6-1
D gene: TRBD1
clone size: NA
CDR3 DNA: TGTGCCAGCAGTGTGGGACAGGGGTCCTACAATGAGCAGTTCTTC
CDR3 protein: CASSVGQGSYNEQFF

J gene: TRBJ2-3
V gene: TRBV9
D gene: TRBD2
clone size: NA
CDR3 DNA: TGTGCCAGCAGTCAAGAATGGACTAGCGGGAGATCAGATACGCAGTATTTT
CDR3 protein: CASSQEWTSGRSDTQYF